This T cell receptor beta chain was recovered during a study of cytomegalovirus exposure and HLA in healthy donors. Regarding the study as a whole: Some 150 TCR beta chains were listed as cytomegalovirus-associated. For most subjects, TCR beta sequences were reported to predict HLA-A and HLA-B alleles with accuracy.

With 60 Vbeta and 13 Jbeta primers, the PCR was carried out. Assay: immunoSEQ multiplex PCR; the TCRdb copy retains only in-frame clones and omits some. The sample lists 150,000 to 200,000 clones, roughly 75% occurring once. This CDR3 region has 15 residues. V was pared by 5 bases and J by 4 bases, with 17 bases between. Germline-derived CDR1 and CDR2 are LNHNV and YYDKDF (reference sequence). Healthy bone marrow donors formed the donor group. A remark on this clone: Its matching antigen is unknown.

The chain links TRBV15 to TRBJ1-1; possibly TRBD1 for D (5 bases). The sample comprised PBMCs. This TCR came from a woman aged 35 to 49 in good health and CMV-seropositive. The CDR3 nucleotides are TGTGCCACCAGCTGGGGGGGTCTTGAGAGCACTGAAGCTTTCTTT. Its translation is CATSWGGLESTEAFF.